This T cell receptor (beta chain) came from a study of T cell repertoires in cytomegalovirus infection. Study-wide context: CMV epitopes, recently identified HLA-C-restricted and well-studied HLA-B-restricted, were used. An indication of both CMV infection and matching HLA type came from public TCR beta signatures. Study results and limitations: Clonotype analysis showed dominance of the ex vivo response by HLA-C-restricted CMV-specific TCR beta clonotypes. The study identified carriers of CMV plus the relevant HLA from cumulative public TCR beta family frequency.

About this clonotype: Its antigen is unknown.

A single record per CDR3 protein comes from TCRdb applying MiXCR to the reads. This table has 200,000 or so distinct CDR3 sequences, around 40% appearing once. Material: CD8+ T cells from cultured PBMCs, obtained from culture after CMV antigen stimulation. The source is a human donor in good health (CMV status not recorded). Some clones in this sample may be carry-over from other donors' samples.

CDR3 coding DNA: TGTGCCAGCGGGGGCGCAGATACGCAGTATTTT. Translating it yields CASGGADTQYF. The V gene is TRBV7-9, the J gene TRBJ2-3, with D possibly matching TRBD1 (6 bases). Per the germline V gene, CDR1 is SEHNR and CDR2 is FQNEAQ (reference sequence). The CDR3 extends over 11 amino acids. V lost 8 bases, J lost 4 bases, and 7 bases lay in between.